The T cell receptor beta chain under discussion was sequenced for a study of shared clonotypes between healthy human individuals. This CDR3 is built from 12 residues. CDR1 is LNHDA and CDR2 is SQIVND in the germline V gene (reference sequence). The V end was cut by 10 bases, the J end by 5 bases, with 14 bases between. Original processing methods: Junction-only sequences produced by ImmunoSEQ had no quality scores, so filtering differed. The protocol was immunoSEQ multiplex PCR, while the TCRdb copy is restricted to in-frame clones and leaves out a portion. V, J and clone size were drawn from that table, and D and trimming were deduced from the DNA. The data hold roughly 1.4 million clones, with approximately 98.5% observed a single time. Broader study findings: About 5% was the fraction of naive CD4 clonotypes found shared across several donors.

On this clone itself: Its cognate antigen is unknown.

This receptor was taken from a man aged 25 to 45 in good health. The sample taken for sequencing was naive CD4+ T cells sorted from blood. Subset denoted: CD45RA+ positively selected. V gene TRBV19 combines with J gene TRBJ2-5, with D maybe TRBD1 (7 bases). CDR3 sequence: CATQTGRETQYF. CDR3 in DNA: TGTGCCACACAGACAGGGAGGGAGACCCAGTACTTC.